This paragraph covers one T cell receptor (beta chain) sequence. The antigen it recognizes is unknown. Nothing much larger sits one base from this clone, and base qualities are not available. This sample stems from a study of cytotoxic CD8 clonotypes in ibrutinib-treated CLL (dated by TCRdb to the early 2020s). About the full investigation: The cohort was composed of approximately 11 relapsed/refractory and around 14 treatment-naive patients; IGHV unmutated status was identified in 17 patients. All remission and progressive disease samples were collected while patients were still receiving ibrutinib. Responses were partial in about 25 patients and complete in 2; after median around 65 months follow-up, about 14 stayed in remission and some twelve progressed. On average, each sample had roughly 260,000 productive templates and almost 95,000 productive rearrangements. Cryopreserved peripheral blood mononuclear cells were obtained prior to treatment, at the time of response, and at either disease progression or sustained remission. Response samples were taken after a median of 12 months on treatment, ranging from about 6 to 40 months. Longitudinal samples were obtainable from about 30% of the 86 participants in the trial. The study at large found these results: Sustained-remission and progressing patients did not have matched sampling times, and lymph node repertoires were not examined. An increase in clonality was observed at ibrutinib response, with clonality remaining stable during sustained remission and falling back toward baseline at progression. Baseline clonality exceeded that of age-matched healthy donors and correlated strongly with circulating CD8+ T-cell counts. Public clonotypes were found to be uncommon and were observed to contract or remain stable during treatment; the increase in clonality was shown to reflect expansion of private clonotypes at ibrutinib response.

The germline ends are 16 bases apart after V is trimmed by 6 bases and J by 1 base. From its cysteine to its phenylalanine, the CDR3 spans 16 amino acids. The retained sequence is limited to the CDR3, 48 bases, with the frame set at the first base. From a lookup of the germline V gene (reference sequence), CDR1 and CDR2 are MNHNY and SVGAGI. For TCR beta library preparation, roughly 2 micrograms of genomic DNA were extracted from the cryopreserved PBMCs. Longitudinal blood samples from CLL patients on ibrutinib monotherapy underwent high-throughput TCR beta sequencing. The patients took part in an open-label, single-center phase 2 trial of ibrutinib monotherapy. Each clonotype received, on average, 10x coverage in deep resolution sequencing performed on a MiSeq, where the target depth lay between 1 in 1 million and 1 in 200,000 T cells. The immunoSEQ hsTCRB Kit was used to generate the TCR beta libraries. The published analysis was carried out like this. The data were analyzed with ImmunoSEQ Analyzer and ImmunoSEQ Data Assistant, and V, D and J gene assignments followed IMGT definitions. Clonality, which ranges from 0 to 1, was calculated by subtracting the normalized Shannon entropy of productive rearrangement frequencies from one. Only overrepresented clonotypes making up at least 0.05% of the repertoire of each patient were included in the public clonotype analysis. Repertoires from more than ten age-matched healthy donors in immuneACCESS were used as clonality controls. Sourced from immuneACCESS, this table was stored by TCRdb with only in-frame sequences that have V and J called. A share of the clones is absent; for the studies checked, an unresolved V gene accounts for under half, and the remainder has no known explanation. V and J calls and clone size are as listed in that table; D and trimming were resolved from the DNA. In this sample the table shows about 140,000 clones, approximately 80% of which occur a single time. The ten largest clones take up less than 9% of the sample.

The sequence is built from TRBV6-6 and TRBJ1-5, with the identity of the D gene unclear. The sequencing used PBMCs, collected after 36 months of ibrutinib treatment. The receptor comes from a human donor with chronic lymphocytic leukemia. At the DNA level, the sequence is TGTGCCAGCAGACCCTGGCCCCTGGGGAGCAATCAGCCCCAGCATTTT. It translates to CASRPWPLGSNQPQHF.